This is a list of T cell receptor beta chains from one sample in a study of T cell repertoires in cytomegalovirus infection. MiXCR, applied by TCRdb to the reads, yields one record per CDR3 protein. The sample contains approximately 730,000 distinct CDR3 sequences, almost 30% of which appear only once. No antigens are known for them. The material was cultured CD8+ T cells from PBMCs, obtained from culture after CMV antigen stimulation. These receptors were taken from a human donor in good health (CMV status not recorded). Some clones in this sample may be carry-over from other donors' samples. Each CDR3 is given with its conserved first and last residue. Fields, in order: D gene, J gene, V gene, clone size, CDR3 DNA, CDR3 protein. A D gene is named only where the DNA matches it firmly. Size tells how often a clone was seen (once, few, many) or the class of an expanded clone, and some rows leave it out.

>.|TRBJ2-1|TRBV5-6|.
TGTGCCAGCAGCCGGACTGCAAATGAGCAGTTCTTC
CASSRTANEQFF
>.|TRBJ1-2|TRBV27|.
TGTGCCAGCTCACCGGGGAAAGCTTATGGCTACACCTTC
CASSPGKAYGYTF
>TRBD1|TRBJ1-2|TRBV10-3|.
TGTGCCATCACGGGAACGGACAGGGATCACTATGGCTACACCTTC
CAITGTDRDHYGYTF
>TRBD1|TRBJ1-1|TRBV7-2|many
TGTGCCAGCAGCGCCCCAGGGGGCGCAGGGAACACTGAAGCTTTCTTT
CASSAPGGAGNTEAFF
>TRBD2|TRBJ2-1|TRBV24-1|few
TGTGCCACCAGTGAACCTCCTCTAGCGGGGGTCATCGATGAGCAGTTCTTC
CATSEPPLAGVIDEQFF
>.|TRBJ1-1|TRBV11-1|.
TGTGCCAGCAGATTGACAGGTTTGAACACTGAAGCTTTCTTT
CASRLTGLNTEAFF
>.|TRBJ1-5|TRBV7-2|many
TGTGCCAGCAGCTTCTCTTATCAGGGGAATCAGCCCCAGCATTTT
CASSFSYQGNQPQHF
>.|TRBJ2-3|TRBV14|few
TGTGCCAGCAGCCCCTCGGACTCAGATACGCAGTATTTT
CASSPSDSDTQYF
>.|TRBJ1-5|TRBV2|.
TGTGCCAGCAGCGGTACAGAGCCACGAGGCCAGCATTTT
CASSGTEPRGQHF
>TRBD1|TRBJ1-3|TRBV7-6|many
TGTGCCAGCAGCTTAATTGGGACAGGAACCTCTGGAAACACCATATATTTT
CASSLIGTGTSGNTIYF
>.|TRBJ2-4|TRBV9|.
TGTGCCAGCAGCGTAGACTCCGGAGGAGCCAAAAACATTCAGTACTTC
CASSVDSGGAKNIQYF
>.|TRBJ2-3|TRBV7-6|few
TGTGCCAGCAGTTCAGAGGGGACGAATACAGATACGCAGTATTTT
CASSSEGTNTDTQYF
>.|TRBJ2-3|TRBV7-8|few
TGTGCCAGCAGCTTAGTACCAGCGGGGACATTAAGTACGCAGTATTTT
CASSLVPAGTLSTQYF
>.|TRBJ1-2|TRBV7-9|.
TGTGCCAGCAGGGCCGGGAGTGGGGCTAACTATGGCTACACCTTC
CASRAGSGANYGYTF
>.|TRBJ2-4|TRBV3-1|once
TGTGCCAGCAGCCAAGGGGACCACGGGGTGTATACCAAAAACATTCAGTACTTC
CASSQGDHGVYTKNIQYF
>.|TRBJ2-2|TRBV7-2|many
TGTGCCAGCAGCTGGCCCGGGACCCCGCTTTTGAGCACCGGGGAGCTGTTTTTT
CASSWPGTPLLSTGELFF
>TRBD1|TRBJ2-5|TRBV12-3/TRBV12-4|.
TGTGCCAGCAGTGACCTAACAGGGGTCCAAGAGACCCAGTACTTC
CASSDLTGVQETQYF